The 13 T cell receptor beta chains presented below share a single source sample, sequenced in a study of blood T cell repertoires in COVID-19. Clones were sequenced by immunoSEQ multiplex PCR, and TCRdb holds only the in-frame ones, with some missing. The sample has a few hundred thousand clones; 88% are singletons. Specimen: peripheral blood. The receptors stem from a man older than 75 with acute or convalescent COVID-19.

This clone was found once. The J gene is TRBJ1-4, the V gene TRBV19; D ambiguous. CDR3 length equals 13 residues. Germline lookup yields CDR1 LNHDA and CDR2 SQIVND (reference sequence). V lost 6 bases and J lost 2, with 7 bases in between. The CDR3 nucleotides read TGTGCCAGTAGAACCAGGACTAATGAAAAACTGTTTTTT. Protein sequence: CASRTRTNEKLFF.

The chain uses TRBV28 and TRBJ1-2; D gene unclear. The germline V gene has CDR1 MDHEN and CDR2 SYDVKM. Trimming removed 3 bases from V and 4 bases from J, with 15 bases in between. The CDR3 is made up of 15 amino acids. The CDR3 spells CASSLGGFIGYGYTF. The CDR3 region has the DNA TGTGCCAGCAGTTTGGGAGGGTTCATAGGCTATGGCTACACCTTC.

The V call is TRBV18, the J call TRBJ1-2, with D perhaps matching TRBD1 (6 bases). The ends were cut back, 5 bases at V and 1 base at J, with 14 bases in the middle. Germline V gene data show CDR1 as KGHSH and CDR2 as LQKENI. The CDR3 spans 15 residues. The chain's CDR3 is CASSFPGGDNYGYTF. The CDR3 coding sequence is TGTGCCAGCTCATTCCCGGGGGGCGATAACTATGGCTACACCTTC.

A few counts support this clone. The chain's CDR3 is CASSLGTGEKLFF. In DNA form, the CDR3 reads TGTGCCAGCAGTTTGGGGACAGGTGAAAAACTGTTTTTT. This sequence joins TRBV12-3 or TRBV12-4 and TRBJ1-4, with 8 bases identical to TRBD1. J gave up 7 bases and V 3 bases, and 1 base lay outside the gene matches. The length of the CDR3 is 13 residues.

CDR3 DNA sequence: TGTGCCAGCAGCGGAGGGACAGGGGGTCAGCCCCAGCATTTT. Its translation is CASSGGTGGQPQHF. The chain carries TRBV7-9 and TRBJ1-5; 11 bases match TRBD1. This CDR3 comprises 14 residues. Looked up from germline, CDR1 is SEHNR and CDR2 is FQNEAQ (reference sequence). V dropped 5 bases and J dropped 6; count of bases not matched to a gene: 3.

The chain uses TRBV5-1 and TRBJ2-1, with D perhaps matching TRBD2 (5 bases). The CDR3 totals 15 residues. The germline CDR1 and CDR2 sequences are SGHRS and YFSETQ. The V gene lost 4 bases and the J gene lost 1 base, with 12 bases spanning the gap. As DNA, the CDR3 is TGCGCCAGCAGCCCGATGGGGAGATCCTACAATGAGCAGTTCTTC. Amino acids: CASSPMGRSYNEQFF.

CDR3 in DNA: TGTGCCAGCAGCCAAGCACAGGGGAGAGATGAGCAGTTCTTC. As protein: CASSQAQGRDEQFF. The chain recombines TRBV3-1 (or the pseudogene TRBV3-2) with TRBJ2-1; 7 nucleotides match TRBD1. The CDR3 has 14 residues. Germline CDR1 reads LGHDT; CDR2 reads YNNKEL (reference sequence). V lost 1 base, J lost 8 bases, and 5 bases stayed unmatched.

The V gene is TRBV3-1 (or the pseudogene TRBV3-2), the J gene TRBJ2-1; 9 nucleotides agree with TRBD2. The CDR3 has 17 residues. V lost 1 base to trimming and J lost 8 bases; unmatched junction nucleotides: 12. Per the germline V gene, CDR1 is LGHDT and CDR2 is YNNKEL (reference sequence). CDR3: CASSQGNLAGINHEQFF. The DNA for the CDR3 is TGTGCCAGCAGCCAAGGCAACCTAGCGGGAATAAATCATGAGCAGTTCTTC.

The CDR3 protein is CASSLMDSANTGELFF. CDR3 nucleotides: TGTGCCAGCAGCTTAATGGACAGCGCGAACACCGGGGAGCTGTTTTTT. This sequence joins TRBV7-3 and TRBJ2-2; D might be TRBD1 (6 bases). In germline, CDR1 is SGHTA, CDR2 FQGTGA. The CDR3 spans 16 residues. V shed 1 base and J shed 0 bases, with 9 bases lying between them.

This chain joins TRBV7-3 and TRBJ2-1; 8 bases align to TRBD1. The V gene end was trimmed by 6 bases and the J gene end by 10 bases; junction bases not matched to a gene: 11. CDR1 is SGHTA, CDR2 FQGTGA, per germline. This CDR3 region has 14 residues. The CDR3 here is CASRAGQGTGEQFF. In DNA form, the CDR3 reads TGTGCCAGCAGGGCGGGGCAGGGGACAGGCGAGCAGTTCTTC. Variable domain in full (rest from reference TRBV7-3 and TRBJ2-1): GAGVSQTPSNKVTEKGKYVELRCDPISGHTALYWYRQSLGQGPEFLIYFQGTGAADDSGLPNDRFFAVRPEGSVSTLKIQRTERGDSAVYLCASRAGQGTGEQFFGPGTRLTVL.

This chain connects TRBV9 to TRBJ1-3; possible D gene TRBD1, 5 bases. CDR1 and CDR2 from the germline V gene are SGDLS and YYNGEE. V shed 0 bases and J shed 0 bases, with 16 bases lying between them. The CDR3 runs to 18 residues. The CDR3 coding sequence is TGTGCCAGCAGCGTAGGGGGCCCGCAGGCCCTCTCTGGAAACACCATATATTTT. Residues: CASSVGGPQALSGNTIYF.

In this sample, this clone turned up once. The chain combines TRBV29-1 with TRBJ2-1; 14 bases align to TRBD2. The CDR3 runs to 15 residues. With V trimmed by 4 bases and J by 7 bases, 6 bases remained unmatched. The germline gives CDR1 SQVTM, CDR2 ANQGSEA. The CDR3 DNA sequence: TGCAGCGTTGGTCTGACTAGCGGGAGGGTAAATGAGCAGTTCTTC. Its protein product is CSVGLTSGRVNEQFF.

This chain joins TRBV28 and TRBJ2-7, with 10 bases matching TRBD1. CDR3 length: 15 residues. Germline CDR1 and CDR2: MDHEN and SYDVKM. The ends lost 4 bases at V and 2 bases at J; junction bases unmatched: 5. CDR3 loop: CASSSGQGGAYEQYF. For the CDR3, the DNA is TGTGCCAGCAGTTCAGGACAGGGGGGGGCCTACGAGCAGTACTTC.